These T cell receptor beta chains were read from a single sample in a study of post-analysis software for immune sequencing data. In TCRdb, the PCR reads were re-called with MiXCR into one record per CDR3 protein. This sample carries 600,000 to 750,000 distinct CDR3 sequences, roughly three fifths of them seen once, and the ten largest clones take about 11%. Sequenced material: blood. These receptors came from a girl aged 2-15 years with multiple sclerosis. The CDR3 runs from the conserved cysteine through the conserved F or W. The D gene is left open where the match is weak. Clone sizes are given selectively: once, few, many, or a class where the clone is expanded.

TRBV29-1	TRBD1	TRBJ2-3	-	CSVRQGLSTDTQYF	TGCAGCGTTAGACAGGGGCTTAGCACAGATACGCAGTATTTT
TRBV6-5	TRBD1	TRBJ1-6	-	CASSYSGQGAWNSPLHF	TGTGCCAGCAGTTACTCGGGTCAGGGGGCATGGAATTCACCCCTCCACTTT
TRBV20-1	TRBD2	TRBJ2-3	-	CSASQRGGSPDTQYF	TGCAGTGCTAGTCAGCGGGGGGGCAGCCCAGATACGCAGTATTTT
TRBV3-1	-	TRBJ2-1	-	CASSQGRGVGAEQFF	TGTGCCAGCAGCCAAGGGCGAGGGGTAGGTGCTGAGCAGTTCTTC
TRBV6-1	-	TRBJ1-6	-	CASSAPDRSSYNSPLHF	TGTGCCAGCAGTGCGCCGGACCGAAGCTCCTATAATTCACCCCTCCACTTT
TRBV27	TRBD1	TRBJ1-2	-	CASSSGGFNYGYTF	TGTGCCAGCAGTTCAGGGGGTTTTAACTATGGCTACACCTTC
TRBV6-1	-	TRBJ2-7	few	CASSESSGRSYEQYF	TGTGCCAGCAGTGAAAGTTCGGGACGGTCCTACGAGCAGTACTTC
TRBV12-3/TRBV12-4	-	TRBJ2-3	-	CASVYEASRDADTQYF	TGTGCCAGCGTGTATGAGGCCTCCCGGGACGCAGATACGCAGTATTTT
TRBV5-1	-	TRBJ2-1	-	CASSPAAGTGIGEQFF	TGCGCCAGCAGCCCGGCGGCGGGGACGGGGATTGGGGAGCAGTTCTTC
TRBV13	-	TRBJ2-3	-	CASSLGPGLQEERQYF	TGTGCCAGCAGCTTAGGCCCGGGCTTACAGGAGGAGAGGCAGTATTTT
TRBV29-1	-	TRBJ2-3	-	CSVRGGGSTDTQYF	TGCAGCGTTAGGGGGGGGGGAAGTACAGATACGCAGTATTTT
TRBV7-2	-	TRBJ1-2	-	CASSLAFAGPGYTF	TGTGCCAGTAGCTTAGCGTTTGCAGGACCTGGCTACACCTTC
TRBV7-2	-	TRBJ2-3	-	CASSLAPGLPSTSTDTQYF	TGTGCCAGCAGCTTAGCCCCAGGCCTACCCTCAACTAGCACAGATACGCAGTATTTT
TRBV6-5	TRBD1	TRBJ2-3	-	CASSDPTGTAGTQYF	TGTGCCAGCAGTGATCCGACCGGGACAGCTGGTACGCAGTATTTT
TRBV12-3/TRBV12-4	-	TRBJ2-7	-	CASRRQGGEQYF	TGTGCCAGCAGAAGGCAGGGTGGCGAGCAGTACTTC
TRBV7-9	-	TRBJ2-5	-	CASSSPGAETQYF	TGTGCCAGCAGCTCCCCGGGGGCGGAGACCCAGTACTTC
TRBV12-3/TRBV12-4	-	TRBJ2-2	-	CASSLGPWAGELFF	TGTGCCAGCAGTTTGGGTCCTTGGGCCGGGGAGCTGTTTTTT
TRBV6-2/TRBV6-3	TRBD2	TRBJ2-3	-	CATLPRLAGGYTDTQYF	TGTGCCACCCTGCCCAGACTAGCGGGGGGGTATACAGATACGCAGTATTTT
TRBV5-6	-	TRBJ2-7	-	CASSSSGTTAYEQYF	TGTGCCAGCAGCTCGTCCGGGACAACAGCCTACGAGCAGTACTTC
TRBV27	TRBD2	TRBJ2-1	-	CASRGWEGKDEQFF	TGTGCCAGCAGGGGGTGGGAGGGCAAGGATGAGCAGTTCTTC
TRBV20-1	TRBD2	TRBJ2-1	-	CSGGSSGRAIDKQFF	TGCAGTGGGGGGTCATCAGGGAGGGCTATAGATAAGCAGTTCTTC
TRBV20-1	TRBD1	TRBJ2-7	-	CSASTGGRDEQYF	TGCAGTGCTAGCACAGGGGGTCGCGACGAGCAGTACTTC
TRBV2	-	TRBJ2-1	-	CASRGGRNEQFF	TGTGCCAGCAGGGGAGGCCGGAATGAGCAGTTCTTC
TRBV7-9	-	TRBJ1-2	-	CASSHQGMGYTF	TGTGCCAGCAGCCACCAGGGCATGGGCTACACCTTC
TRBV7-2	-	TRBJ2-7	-	CASSFLTYEQYF	TGTGCCAGCAGCTTCCTCACCTACGAGCAGTACTTC
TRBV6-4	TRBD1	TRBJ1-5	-	CASSAGQGSDQPQHF	TGTGCCAGCAGTGCCGGACAGGGGAGCGATCAGCCCCAGCATTTT
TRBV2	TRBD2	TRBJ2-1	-	CASQHGTSDHEQFF	TGTGCCAGCCAGCACGGGACTAGTGATCATGAGCAGTTCTTC
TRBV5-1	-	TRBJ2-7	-	CASSPEGGDTYEQYF	TGCGCCAGCAGTCCCGAAGGGGGGGACACCTACGAGCAGTACTTC
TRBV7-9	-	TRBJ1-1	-	CASSFSGAGPAEAFF	TGTGCCAGCAGCTTTTCAGGTGCCGGACCCGCTGAAGCTTTCTTT
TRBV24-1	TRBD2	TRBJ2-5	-	CATSVAGLAEETQYF	TGTGCCACCAGTGTCGCTGGACTAGCCGAAGAGACCCAGTACTTC
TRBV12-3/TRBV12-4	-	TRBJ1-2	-	CASSSPHRLNYGYTF	TGTGCCAGCAGCTCACCTCACAGATTAAACTATGGCTACACCTTC
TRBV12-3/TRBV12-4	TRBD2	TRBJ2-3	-	CAIGTSGSSGTDTQYF	TGTGCCATCGGAACTAGCGGGAGTTCCGGCACAGATACGCAGTATTTT
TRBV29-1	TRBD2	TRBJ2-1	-	CSVEELAGETPYNEQFF	TGCAGCGTTGAAGAGCTAGCGGGGGAGACTCCCTACAATGAGCAGTTCTTC
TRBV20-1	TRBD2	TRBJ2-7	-	CSARRPGTSGLVSYEQYF	TGCAGTGCTAGAAGACCCGGGACTAGCGGTTTGGTCTCCTACGAGCAGTACTTC
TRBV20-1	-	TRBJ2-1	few	CSALRNSYNEQFF	TGCAGTGCTCTCAGAAACTCCTACAATGAGCAGTTCTTC
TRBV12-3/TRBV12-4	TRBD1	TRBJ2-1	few	CASSLVSGGLRNEQFF	TGTGCCAGCAGTTTGGTCTCAGGGGGCTTAAGGAATGAGCAGTTCTTC
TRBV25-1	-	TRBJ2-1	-	CASSEFTSSYNEQFF	TGTGCCAGCAGTGAATTTACGAGCTCCTACAATGAGCAGTTCTTC
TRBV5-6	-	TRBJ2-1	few	CASSLPGLAFYNEQFF	TGTGCCAGCAGCTTGCCAGGGCTAGCTTTCTACAATGAGCAGTTCTTC
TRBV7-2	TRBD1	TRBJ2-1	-	CASSLSRGNEQFF	TGTGCCAGCAGCCTATCCAGGGGGAATGAGCAGTTCTTC
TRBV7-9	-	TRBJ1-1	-	CASSLTRTEAFF	TGTGCCAGCAGCTTAACGAGGACTGAAGCTTTCTTT
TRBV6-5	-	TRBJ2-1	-	CASRGAREGDNEQFF	TGTGCCAGCCGGGGCGCGCGGGAAGGTGACAATGAGCAGTTCTTC
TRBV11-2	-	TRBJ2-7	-	CASSSRTESYEQYF	TGTGCCAGCAGCTCCCGGACGGAATCCTACGAGCAGTACTTC
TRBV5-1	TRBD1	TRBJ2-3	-	CATNPGGRSDTQYF	TGCGCCACCAACCCAGGGGGCAGGTCAGATACGCAGTATTTT
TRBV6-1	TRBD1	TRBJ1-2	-	CASSEVRGYGYTF	TGTGCCAGCAGTGAGGTCAGGGGGTATGGCTACACCTTC
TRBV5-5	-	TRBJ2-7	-	CASSRRGTYEQYF	TGTGCCAGCAGCCGTAGGGGGACCTACGAGCAGTACTTC
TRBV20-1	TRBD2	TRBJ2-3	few	CSALAAGTDTQYF	TGCAGTGCCCTAGCGGCCGGCACAGATACGCAGTATTTT
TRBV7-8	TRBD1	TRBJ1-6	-	CTSSLARQGSSYNSPLHF	TGTACCAGCAGCTTAGCAAGACAGGGTAGCTCCTATAATTCACCCCTCCACTTT
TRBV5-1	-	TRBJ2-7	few	CASSLDRMGYEQYF	TGCGCCAGCAGCTTGGATAGGATGGGCTACGAGCAGTACTTC
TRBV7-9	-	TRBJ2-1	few	CASSPAEAVYNEQFF	TGTGCCAGCAGCCCAGCGGAGGCCGTCTACAATGAGCAGTTCTTC
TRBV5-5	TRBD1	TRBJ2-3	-	CTSSFRTGSTDTQYF	TGTACCAGCAGCTTTAGGACAGGGTCTACAGATACGCAGTATTTT
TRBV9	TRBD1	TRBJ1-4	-	CASSVDRGQEEKLFF	TGTGCCAGCAGCGTGGACAGGGGGCAAGAAGAAAAACTGTTTTTT
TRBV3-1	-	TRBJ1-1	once	CASSQDAPGRSSEAFF	TGTGCCAGCAGCCAAGATGCCCCAGGGCGCTCATCTGAAGCTTTCTTT